A single sample gave rise to the 25 T cell receptor beta chains below, sequenced in a study of pediatric ulcerative colitis. During colonoscopy, one to two rectal pinch biopsies were collected. Clones were sequenced by immunoSEQ multiplex PCR, and TCRdb holds only the in-frame ones, with some missing. The sample gives 40,000 to 60,000 clones, 78% of which show up once; under 4% is in the top ten. Sequenced: gut tissue. The receptor source for this set is a girl aged 10-17 years with moderate ulcerative colitis.

The chain carries TRBV29-1 and TRBJ2-7, with a tentative D call TRBD1 (6 bases). Germline V gene lookup returns CDR1 SQVTM and CDR2 ANQGSEA. The CDR3 has 13 amino acids. The V and J ends lost 6 bases and 3 bases respectively, with 15 bases between them. Written as DNA, the CDR3 is TGCAGCGTACAGGGAAGGTTTGGCTACGAGCAGTACTTC. It codes for CSVQGRFGYEQYF.

This clone was detected only once. V is TRBV7-8 and J is TRBJ2-7; 12 bases are shared with TRBD1. From germline, CDR1 is SGHVS and CDR2 FQNEAQ. V was clipped by 6 bases and J by 6 bases; unmatched bases: 12. The CDR3 extends over 16 amino acids. The CDR3 region has the DNA TGTGCCAGCAGGTCCGAGCCGGGACAGGGGGCTTCCGAGCAGTACTTC. Its protein is CASRSEPGQGASEQYF.

V gene TRBV30 combines with J gene TRBJ2-7, with 8 bases fitting TRBD1. Losses at the gene ends were 0 bases for V and 5 bases for J; bases not matched to a gene: 6. CDR3 length equals 14 residues. The germline V gene has CDR1 GTSNPN and CDR2 SVGIG (reference sequence). As DNA, the CDR3 is TGTGCCTGGAGTGTAGGCAGGGGGCTAGACGAGCAGTACTTC. It yields the protein CAWSVGRGLDEQYF.

J is TRBJ1-2 and V is TRBV4-3, with 7 positions matching TRBD1. The V segment lost 1 base and the J segment 4 bases; nucleotides outside the gene matches: 3. The CDR3 runs to 14 residues. The germline gives CDR1 LGHNA, CDR2 YSLEER. The CDR3 loop reads CASSQARDSYGYTF. DNA of the CDR3: TGCGCCAGCAGCCAAGCGAGGGACAGCTATGGCTACACCTTC.

This rearrangement joins TRBV4-3 to TRBJ2-2; TRBD1 matches 8 bases. The CDR3 covers 16 residues. V shed 0 bases and J 1 base; nucleotides not matched to a gene: 1. Germline-derived CDR1 and CDR2 are LGHNA and YSLEER. The CDR3 nucleotides are TGCGCCAGCAGCCAAGACAGGGGGCTGAACACCGGGGAGCTGTTTTTT. Protein: CASSQDRGLNTGELFF.

The chain employs TRBV2 and TRBJ2-7; D is unresolved. The CDR3 is 12 amino acids. Germline V gene data show CDR1 as SNHLY and CDR2 as FYNNEI. The V and J ends lost 3 bases and 1 base respectively, with 4 bases between them. The CDR3 coding sequence is TGTGCCAGCAGTGAGCCATCCTACGAGCAGTACTTC. This sequence encodes CASSEPSYEQYF.

The chain has TRBV19 and TRBJ1-3; D gene ambiguous. Germline V gene lookup returns CDR1 LNHDA and CDR2 SQIVND (reference sequence). The CDR3 covers 15 residues. V lost 8 bases and J 1 base, leaving 15 bases between the germline ends. The CDR3 coding sequence is TGTGCCAGTGGAAAAGAGACCATATCTGGAAACACCATATATTTT. The encoded protein is CASGKETISGNTIYF.

The chain has TRBV19 and TRBJ2-5; 9 bases match TRBD1. The CDR3 loop spans 19 amino acids. The ends lost 5 bases at V and 0 bases at J; junction bases unmatched: 16. Germline lookup yields CDR1 LNHDA and CDR2 SQIVND (reference sequence). Written as DNA, the CDR3 is TGTGCCAGTAGTCGGGGGACAGGGTTTTCTTCTCGGTACCAAGAGACCCAGTACTTC. It translates to CASSRGTGFSSRYQETQYF.

As concerns this clone: This sample also contains other DNA sequences that code for the same CDR3. The chain combines TRBV28 with TRBJ1-5; D is unresolved. Germline V CDR1 and CDR2: MDHEN, SYDVKM. Trimming stripped 5 bases from V and 5 bases from J, with 7 bases between. The CDR3 runs to 12 residues. The CDR3 DNA is TGTGCCAGCAGTCTCCAGGATCAGCCCCAGCATTTT. Protein: CASSLQDQPQHF.

This clone has just a few counts. The V gene is TRBV2, the J gene TRBJ2-7; possible D gene TRBD2, 5 bases. CDR1 and CDR2 from the germline V gene are SNHLY and FYNNEI. This CDR3 is 14 amino acids long. V was cut by 8 bases and J by 7 bases, with 21 bases left in between. The DNA of the CDR3 is TGTGCCAGCTTACCAGGACGGAGGCCGGGGGAGCAGTACTTC. This sequence encodes CASLPGRRPGEQYF.

In this sample, this clone turned up a few times. The chain combines TRBV19 with TRBJ2-3; 8 bases line up with TRBD1. Germline V gene lookup returns CDR1 LNHDA and CDR2 SQIVND (reference sequence). The CDR3 has 15 amino acids. The V and J ends lost 3 bases and 2 bases, in that order; junction bases with no gene match: 4. In nucleotides, the CDR3 is TGTGCCAGTAGTATCGGACAGGGACACACAGATACGCAGTATTTT. This codes for CASSIGQGHTDTQYF.

This chain joins TRBV21-1 and TRBJ1-6; the table calls TRBD1, which could not be checked here. TRBV21-1 is listed as a pseudogene. The CDR3 runs 16 residues. As DNA, the CDR3 is TGTGCCAGCACCCCGGACAGATTTAACGATAATTCACCCCTCCACTTT. Translating gives CASTPDRFNDNSPLHF.

The chain joins TRBV2 to TRBJ1-5; D not certain. This CDR3 is built from 13 residues. Trimming removed 6 bases from V and 1 base from J, with 7 bases in between. Germline CDR1 reads SNHLY; CDR2 reads FYNNEI. CDR3 sequence reads: CASRKISNQPQHF. The CDR3 nucleotides are TGTGCCAGCAGAAAAATCAGCAATCAGCCCCAGCATTTT.

The chain joins TRBV19 to TRBJ2-3, with 7 bases that match TRBD2. V shed 9 bases and J 7 bases; nucleotides not matched to a gene: 16. Germline-derived CDR1 and CDR2 are LNHDA and SQIVND (reference sequence). This CDR3 has 15 amino acids. The CDR3 DNA sequence: TGTGCCAGCAGAATATACCCCTCGGGAGGTTATACGCAGTATTTT. This encodes CASRIYPSGGYTQYF.

The chain couples TRBV28 to TRBJ1-2; D is possibly TRBD1 (6 bases). CDR3 length: 15 residues. CDR1 is MDHEN and CDR2 is SYDVKM in the germline V gene. Trimming shortened V by 10 bases and J by 0 bases, and 18 bases separated the two germline ends. The CDR3 reads CATGRGPIANYGYTF. CDR3 nucleotides: TGTGCCACTGGCAGGGGACCCATAGCTAACTATGGCTACACCTTC.

The V gene is TRBV4-3, the J gene TRBJ1-1; D is unresolved. This CDR3 is 15 amino acids long. V gave up 1 base and J gave up 0 bases, with 9 bases separating them. Germline values: CDR1 LGHNA, CDR2 YSLEER. The DNA for the CDR3 is TGCGCCAGCAGCCAAGTACCAGGTATGAACACTGAAGCTTTCTTT. Translating it yields CASSQVPGMNTEAFF.

The CDR3 reads CAISEGAGELFF. The CDR3 coding sequence is TGTGCCATCAGCGAGGGGGCCGGGGAGCTGTTTTTT. The V call is TRBV10-3, the J call TRBJ2-2; possible D gene TRBD1, 6 bases. The CDR3 spans 12 residues. CDR1 is ENHRY and CDR2 is SYGVKD in the germline V gene. Trimming left V 6 bases short and J 6 bases short, with 8 bases between.

CDR3 nucleotides: TGTGCCAGCAGTTACTCTTGGACGAGGGAAAAACTGTTTTTT. Amino acids: CASSYSWTREKLFF. This chain joins TRBV6-6 and TRBJ1-4; D uncertain. V lost 0 bases, J lost 8 bases, and 10 bases lay in between. CDR3 length equals 14 residues. CDR1 and CDR2 from the germline V gene are MNHNY and SVGAGI (reference sequence).

This clone showed up just a few times. CDR3 nucleotides: TGTGCCAGCTCACCCCGTTGGGGCAGGGACACTGAAGCTTTCTTT. It encodes CASSPRWGRDTEAFF. The rearrangement links TRBV18 to TRBJ1-1; D is perhaps TRBD1 (5 bases). V lost 3 bases and J lost 3, with 14 bases in between. The CDR3 loop spans 15 amino acids. Germline CDR1 KGHSH, CDR2 LQKENI.

The CDR3 loop reads CASSPPGDTGNTIYF. CDR3 in DNA: TGCGCCAGCTCCCCCCCGGGAGACACTGGAAACACCATATATTTT. The chain links TRBV23-1 to TRBJ1-3; D is ambiguous. TRBV23-1 is placed among ORFs of uncertain function. The CDR3 has 15 residues. V was cut by 8 bases and J by 2 bases, with 16 bases left in between.

This clone is labeled as medium-sized. The chain employs TRBV7-2 and TRBJ1-2; a weak D match, TRBD1 (5 bases). This CDR3 has 15 residues. Trimming left V 5 bases short and J 6 bases short, with 19 bases between. The germline V gene has CDR1 SGHTA and CDR2 FQGNSA. Written as DNA, the CDR3 is TGTGCCAGCAGCGATCGACCACTAGCGGGGGATGGCTACACCTTC. Residues: CASSDRPLAGDGYTF.

CDR3 amino acids: CATSRAATGRDEQYF. CDR3 DNA: TGTGCCACCAGCCGCGCGGCTACGGGAAGGGACGAGCAGTACTTC. V and J are TRBV15 and TRBJ2-7; tentative D call: TRBD2 (5 bases). The CDR3 contains 15 residues. The germline V and J ends were trimmed by 5 bases and 5 bases, with 19 bases remaining between them. Germline-derived CDR1 and CDR2 are LNHNV and YYDKDF (reference sequence).

The genes are TRBV2 and TRBJ2-1, with TRBD1 identical over 8 bases. The germline V gene has CDR1 SNHLY and CDR2 FYNNEI. Trimming at V came to 6 bases and at J to 7 bases, leaving 14 bases not matched to a gene. The length of the CDR3 is 16 residues. This CDR3 reads CASRERQGAFRNEQFF. CDR3 DNA: TGTGCCAGCAGGGAAAGGCAGGGGGCTTTCCGGAATGAGCAGTTCTTC.

This clone has only a few counts. The chain carries TRBV9 and TRBJ1-4; D is undetermined. Deletions cut 3 bases from V and 8 bases from J, with 11 bases between. In germline, CDR1 is SGDLS, CDR2 YYNGEE. This CDR3 comprises 13 residues. Here the CDR3 DNA reads TGTGCCAGCAGCGCGTCAGTTGAGGAAAAACTGTTTTTT. Translated, it gives CASSASVEEKLFF.

Only one count was recorded for this clone. V gene TRBV5-1 combines with J gene TRBJ1-1; weak D call: TRBD1 (5 bases). The V gene's germline CDR1 is SGHRS and CDR2 YFSETQ. Deletions cut 4 bases from V and 5 bases from J, with 15 bases between. CDR3 length: 14 amino acids. The CDR3 sequence: CASSQQGVGTEAFF. CDR3 sequence (DNA): TGCGCCAGCAGCCAGCAGGGCGTTGGAACTGAAGCTTTCTTT.